This TCR beta chain was found in a study of human T cells and chemical hapten exposure. Study-level background: TCR yields per sample varied mostly from small pooled library volume differences.

Study results and limitations: The number of TCRs above 1 in 1000 frequency did not change after DPC sensitization.

Time point described: healthy volunteer bleed at 2 weeks. Before extraction, the whole blood was not fractionated, and total RNA was taken from it. Points on this clonotype: Its antigen is not identified.

In the original processing: A per-sample median of roughly 96,000 TCRs was observed, with a range of about 20,000 to 700,000. TCRdb re-called the RACE reads through MiXCR, storing one row per CDR3 protein. TCRdb, not the original authors, processed these V and J calls. Of 130,000 or so distinct CDR3 sequences listed, approximately 9.1% are singletons. There are 13 residues in the CDR3. The V gene lost 6 bases and the J gene lost 5 bases, with 13 bases spanning the gap. CDR1 is SNHLY, CDR2 FYNNEI, per germline. The TCR originated in a male donor in good health. Some clones in this sample may be carry-over from other donors' samples. The chain has TRBV2 and TRBJ2-5; D may be TRBD2 (6 bases). Sequences were obtained from whole blood. The CDR3 sequence: CASRWASDETQYF. Here the CDR3 DNA reads TGTGCCAGCAGATGGGCTAGCGACGAGACCCAGTACTTC. The entire variable domain, with the rest obtained from reference TRBV2 and TRBJ2-5, is as follows: EPEVTQTPSHQVTQMGQEVILRCVPISNHLYFYWYRQILGQKVEFLVSFYNNEISEKSEIFDDQFSVERPDGSNFTLKIRSTKLEDSAMYFCASRWASDETQYFGPGTRLLVL.